This T cell receptor (beta chain) came from a study of T cell repertoires in cytomegalovirus infection. On the study more broadly: As its CMV epitopes, the study selected recently identified HLA-C-restricted and well-studied HLA-B-restricted targets. Study conclusions and caveats: Cumulative public TCR beta family frequency identified CMV carriers with the relevant HLA.

With regard to this clonotype: What it binds is unknown.

TCRdb analysed the reads with MiXCR anew, one entry per CDR3 protein. The table records around 430,000 distinct CDR3 sequences, 42% of them present only once. Germline values: CDR1 MNHEY, CDR2 SMNVEV (reference sequence). The CDR3 covers 15 residues. V lost 5 bases and J lost 2, with 14 bases in between. The sample consisted of cultured PBMCs, taken from culture after CMV antigen stimulation. The sequence derives from a human donor in good health (CMV status not recorded). Some clones in this sample may be carry-over from other donors' samples. This sequence joins TRBV27 and TRBJ2-3; D gene unclear. The CDR3 spells CASSPPGRVTDTQYF. In nucleotides, the CDR3 is TGTGCCAGCAGTCCACCAGGTAGAGTCACAGATACGCAGTATTTT.